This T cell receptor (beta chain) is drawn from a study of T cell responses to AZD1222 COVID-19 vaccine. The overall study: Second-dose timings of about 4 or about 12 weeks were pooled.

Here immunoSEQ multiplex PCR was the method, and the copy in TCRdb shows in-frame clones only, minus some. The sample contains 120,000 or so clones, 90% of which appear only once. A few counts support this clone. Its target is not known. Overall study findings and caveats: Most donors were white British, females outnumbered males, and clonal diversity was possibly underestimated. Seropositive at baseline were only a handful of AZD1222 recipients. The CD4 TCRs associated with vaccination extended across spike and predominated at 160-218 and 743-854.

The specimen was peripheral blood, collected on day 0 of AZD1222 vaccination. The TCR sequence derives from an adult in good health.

The CDR3 sequence: CAWSDERLGLSGNTIYF. Here the CDR3 DNA reads TGTGCCTGGAGTGACGAACGTCTAGGCCTCTCTGGAAACACCATATATTTT. V and J are TRBV30 and TRBJ1-3; no clear D. Germline V gives CDR1 GTSNPN, CDR2 SVGIG (reference sequence). The CDR3 is 17 residues long. Trimming stripped 1 base from V and 0 bases from J, with 16 bases between.